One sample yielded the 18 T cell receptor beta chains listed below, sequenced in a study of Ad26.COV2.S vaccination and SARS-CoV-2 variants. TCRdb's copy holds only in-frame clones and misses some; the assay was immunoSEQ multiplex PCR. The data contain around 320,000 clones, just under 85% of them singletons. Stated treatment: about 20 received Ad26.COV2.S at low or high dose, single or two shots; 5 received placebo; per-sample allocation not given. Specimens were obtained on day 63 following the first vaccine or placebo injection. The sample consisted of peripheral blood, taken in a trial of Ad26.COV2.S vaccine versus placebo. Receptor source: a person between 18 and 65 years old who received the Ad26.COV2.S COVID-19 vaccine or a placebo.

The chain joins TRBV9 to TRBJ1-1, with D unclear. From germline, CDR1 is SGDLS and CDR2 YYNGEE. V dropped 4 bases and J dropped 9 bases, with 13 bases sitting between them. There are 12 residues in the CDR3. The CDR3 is CASSRSESQAFF. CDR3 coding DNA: TGTGCCAGCAGCAGAAGTGAGTCGCAAGCTTTCTTT.

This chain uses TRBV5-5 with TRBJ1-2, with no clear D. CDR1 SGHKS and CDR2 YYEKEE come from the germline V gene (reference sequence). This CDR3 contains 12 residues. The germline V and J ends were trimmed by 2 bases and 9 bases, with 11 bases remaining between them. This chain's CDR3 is CASSLLTGSYTF. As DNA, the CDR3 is TGTGCCAGCAGCTTATTGACCGGAAGCTACACCTTC. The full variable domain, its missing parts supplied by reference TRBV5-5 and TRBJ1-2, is DAGVTQSPTHLIKTRGQQVTLRCSPISGHKSVSWYQQVLGQGPQFIFQYYEKEERGRGNFPDRFSARQFPNYSSELNVNALLLGDSALYLCASSLLTGSYTFGSGTRLTVV.

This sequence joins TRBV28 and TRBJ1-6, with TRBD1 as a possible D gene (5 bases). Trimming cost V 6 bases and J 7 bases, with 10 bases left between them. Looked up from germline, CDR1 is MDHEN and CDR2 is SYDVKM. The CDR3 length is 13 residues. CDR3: CASRWGFNSPLHF. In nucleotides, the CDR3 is TGTGCCAGCAGGTGGGGCTTCAATTCACCCCTCCACTTT. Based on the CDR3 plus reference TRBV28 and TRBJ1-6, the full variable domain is DVKVTQSSRYLVKRTGEKVFLECVQDMDHENMFWYRQDPGLGLRLIYFSYDVKMKEKGDIPEGYSVSREKKERFSLILESASTNQTSMYLCASRWGFNSPLHFGNGTRLTVT.

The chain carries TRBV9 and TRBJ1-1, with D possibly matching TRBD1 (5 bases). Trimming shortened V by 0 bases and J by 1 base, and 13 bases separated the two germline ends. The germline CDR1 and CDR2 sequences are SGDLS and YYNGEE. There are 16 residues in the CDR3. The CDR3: CASSVGPGGTNTEAFF. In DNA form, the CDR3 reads TGTGCCAGCAGCGTAGGACCGGGGGGAACGAACACTGAAGCTTTCTTT.

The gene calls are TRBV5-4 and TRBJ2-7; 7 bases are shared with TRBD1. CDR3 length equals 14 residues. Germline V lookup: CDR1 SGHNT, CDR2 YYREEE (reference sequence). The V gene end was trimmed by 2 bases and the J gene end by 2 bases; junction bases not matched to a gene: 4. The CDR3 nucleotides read TGTGCCAGCAGCTTCGACAGGGCCCCCTACGAGCAGTACTTC. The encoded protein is CASSFDRAPYEQYF.

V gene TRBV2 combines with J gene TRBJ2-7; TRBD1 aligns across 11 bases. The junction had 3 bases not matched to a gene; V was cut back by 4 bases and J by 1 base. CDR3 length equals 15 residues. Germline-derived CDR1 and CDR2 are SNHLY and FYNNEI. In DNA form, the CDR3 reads TGTGCCAGCAGTGTCGGGGACAGGGGGTCCTACGAGCAGTACTTC. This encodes CASSVGDRGSYEQYF.

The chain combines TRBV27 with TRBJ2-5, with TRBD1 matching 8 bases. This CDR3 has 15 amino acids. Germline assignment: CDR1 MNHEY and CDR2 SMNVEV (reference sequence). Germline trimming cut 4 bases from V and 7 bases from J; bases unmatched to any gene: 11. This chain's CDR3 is CASSSGQGGSGTQYF. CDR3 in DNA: TGTGCCAGCAGTTCCGGACAGGGTGGGTCGGGGACCCAGTACTTC.

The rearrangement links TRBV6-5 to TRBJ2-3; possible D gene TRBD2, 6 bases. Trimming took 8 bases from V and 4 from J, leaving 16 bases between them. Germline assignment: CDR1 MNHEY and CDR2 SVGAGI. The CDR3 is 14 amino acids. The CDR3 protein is CASSTGVGADTQYF. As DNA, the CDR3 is TGTGCCAGCTCCACGGGGGTGGGGGCAGATACGCAGTATTTT.

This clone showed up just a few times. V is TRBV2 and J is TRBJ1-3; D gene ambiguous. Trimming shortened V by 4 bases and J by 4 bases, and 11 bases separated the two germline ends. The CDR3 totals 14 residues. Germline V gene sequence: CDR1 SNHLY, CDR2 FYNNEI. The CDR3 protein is CASSVETKGNTIYF. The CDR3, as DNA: TGTGCCAGCAGTGTTGAGACAAAAGGAAACACCATATATTTT.

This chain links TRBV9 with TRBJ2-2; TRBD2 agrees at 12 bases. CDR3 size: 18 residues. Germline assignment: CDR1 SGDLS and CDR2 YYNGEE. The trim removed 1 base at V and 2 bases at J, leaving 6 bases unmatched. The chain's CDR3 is CASSVTSGGTTNTGELFF. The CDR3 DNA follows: TGTGCCAGCAGCGTAACTAGCGGGGGGACGACTAACACCGGGGAGCTGTTTTTT.

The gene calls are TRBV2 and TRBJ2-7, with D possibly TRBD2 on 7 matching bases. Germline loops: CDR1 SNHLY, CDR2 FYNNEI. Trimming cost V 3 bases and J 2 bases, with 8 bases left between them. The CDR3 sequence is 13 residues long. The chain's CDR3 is CASSDGGPYEQYF. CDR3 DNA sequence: TGTGCCAGCAGTGACGGGGGGCCCTACGAGCAGTACTTC.

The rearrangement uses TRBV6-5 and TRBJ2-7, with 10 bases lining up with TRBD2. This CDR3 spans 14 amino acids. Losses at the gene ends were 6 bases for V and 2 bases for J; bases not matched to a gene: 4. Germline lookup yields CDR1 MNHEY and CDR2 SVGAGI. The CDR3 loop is CASRGLADTYEQYF. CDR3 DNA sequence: TGTGCCAGCAGAGGACTAGCGGACACCTACGAGCAGTACTTC.

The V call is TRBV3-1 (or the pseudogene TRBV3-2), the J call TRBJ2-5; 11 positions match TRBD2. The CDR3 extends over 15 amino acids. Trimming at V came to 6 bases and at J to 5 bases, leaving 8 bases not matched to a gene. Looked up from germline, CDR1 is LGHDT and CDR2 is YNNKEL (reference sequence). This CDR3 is CASRNLAGGRETQYF. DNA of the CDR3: TGTGCCAGCAGGAACCTAGCGGGAGGCAGGGAGACCCAGTACTTC.

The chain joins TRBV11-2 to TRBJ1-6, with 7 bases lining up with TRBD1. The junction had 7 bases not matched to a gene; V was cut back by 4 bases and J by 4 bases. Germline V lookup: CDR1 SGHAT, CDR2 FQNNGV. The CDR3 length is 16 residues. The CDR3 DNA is TGTGCCAGCAGCTATATAGGGGGACAGTATAATTCACCCCTCCACTTT. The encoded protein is CASSYIGGQYNSPLHF.

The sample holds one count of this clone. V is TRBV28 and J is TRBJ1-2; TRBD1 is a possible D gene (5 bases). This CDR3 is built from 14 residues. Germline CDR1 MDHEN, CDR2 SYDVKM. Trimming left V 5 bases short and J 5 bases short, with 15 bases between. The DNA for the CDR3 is TGTGCCAGCAGTCTAGGCCAGGGTTGGTATGGCTACACCTTC. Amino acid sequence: CASSLGQGWYGYTF.

The CDR3 DNA reads TGTGCCAGCTCACATGAGCGGGGGGGCTCCGATACGCAGTATTTT. It translates to CASSHERGGSDTQYF. The rearrangement joins TRBV18 to TRBJ2-3; 10 bases line up with TRBD2. V lost 4 bases, J lost 6 bases, and 7 bases stayed unmatched. This CDR3 contains 15 residues. Germline lookup yields CDR1 KGHSH and CDR2 LQKENI.

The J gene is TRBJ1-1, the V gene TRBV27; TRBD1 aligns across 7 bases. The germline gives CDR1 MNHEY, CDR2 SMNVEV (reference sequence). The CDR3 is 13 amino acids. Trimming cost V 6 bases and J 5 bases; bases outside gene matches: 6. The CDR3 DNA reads TGTGCCAGCAGCCCGACAGGGAGAACTGAAGCTTTCTTT. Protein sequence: CASSPTGRTEAFF.

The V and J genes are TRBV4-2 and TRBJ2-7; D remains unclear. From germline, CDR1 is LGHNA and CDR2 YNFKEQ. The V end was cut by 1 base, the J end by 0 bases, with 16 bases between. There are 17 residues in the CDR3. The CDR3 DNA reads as TGTGCCAGCAGCCAAGGCCCCCAGGAGAAGGTCTCCTACGAGCAGTACTTC. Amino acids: CASSQGPQEKVSYEQYF.